Below are 32 T cell receptor beta chains sequenced from a single sample in a study of shared clonotypes between healthy human individuals. Libraries were prepared by immunoSEQ multiplex PCR; TCRdb keeps only in-frame clonotypes and omits some of them. The sample lists about 680,000 clones; 60% to 75% were seen once. The material sequenced was memory CD4+ T cells sorted from blood. Documented subset: CD45RA-negative fraction. The receptors were sampled from a woman aged 30 to 39 in good health.

J is TRBJ1-1 and V is TRBV6-5; D may be TRBD1 (6 bases). The CDR3 is made up of 14 amino acids. Germline CDR1 MNHEY, CDR2 SVGAGI. The ends were cut back, 6 bases at V and 4 bases at J, with 15 bases in the middle. The CDR3 coding sequence is TGTGCCAGCAGACCACAGGGTCGCTCCACTGAAGCTTTCTTT. Protein sequence: CASRPQGRSTEAFF.

The V gene is TRBV5-1, the J gene TRBJ2-3; 7 bases fit TRBD1. CDR1 SGHRS and CDR2 YFSETQ come from the germline V gene. The CDR3 loop spans 14 amino acids. V dropped 3 bases and J dropped 1; count of bases not matched to a gene: 2. The CDR3 DNA follows: TGCGCCAGCAGCTCGACAGGGCGCACAGATACGCAGTATTTT. This translates into CASSSTGRTDTQYF.

This clone was detected only once. CDR3 sequence (DNA): TGTGCCAGCAGTGAAGGGGACACGCCATATGGCTACACCTTC. Protein: CASSEGDTPYGYTF. This chain uses TRBV2 with TRBJ1-2, with D perhaps matching TRBD1 (6 bases). The CDR3 has 14 residues. Germline values: CDR1 SNHLY, CDR2 FYNNEI. Deletions cut 1 base from V and 5 bases from J, with 11 bases between.

V is TRBV28 and J is TRBJ2-1; tentatively, D is TRBD2 (6 bases). From germline, CDR1 is MDHEN and CDR2 SYDVKM. This CDR3 comprises 15 residues. V was pared by 8 bases and J by 1 base, with 15 bases between. CDR3 DNA: TGTGCCAGCGCTCCGGGAGAGTCTTCCTACAATGAGCAGTTCTTC. It yields the protein CASAPGESSYNEQFF.

The V and J genes are TRBV19 and TRBJ1-1; a possible D gene is TRBD1 (6 bases). V was pared by 5 bases and J by 4 bases, with 14 bases between. Germline values: CDR1 LNHDA, CDR2 SQIVND (reference sequence). The CDR3 is made up of 14 amino acids. The CDR3 bases are TGTGCCAGTAGTGAGGGAGACAGGTTCACTGAAGCTTTCTTT. Protein sequence: CASSEGDRFTEAFF.

The chain links TRBV7-9 to TRBJ2-3; D is possibly TRBD1 (5 bases). Germline-derived CDR1 and CDR2 are SEHNR and FQNEAQ (reference sequence). Trimming stripped 2 bases from V and 7 bases from J, with 13 bases between. The CDR3 consists of 14 residues. CDR3 sequence reads: CASSLTQGSYTQYF. The DNA for the CDR3 is TGTGCCAGCAGCTTAACCCAGGGCTCATATACGCAGTATTTT. The variable domain in full, with the rest retrieved from reference TRBV7-9 and TRBJ2-3, is DTGVSQNPRHKITKRGQNVTFRCDPISEHNRLYWYRQTLGQGPEFLTYFQNEAQLEKSRLLSDRFSAERPKGSFSTLEIQRTEQGDSAMYLCASSLTQGSYTQYFGPGTRLTVL.

This chain connects TRBV7-9 to TRBJ1-4, with D maybe TRBD1 (5 bases). V lost 3 bases and J lost 8, with 22 bases in between. This CDR3 is built from 17 residues. CDR1 SEHNR and CDR2 FQNEAQ come from the germline V gene (reference sequence). The CDR3 DNA follows: TGTGCCAGCAGCTTGGGGGTTGGTGCGAGGGCGTCAGAAAAACTGTTTTTT. It specifies CASSLGVGARASEKLFF.

The genes are TRBV16 and TRBJ2-7, with D uncertain. V was cut by 5 bases and J by 4 bases, with 12 bases left in between. Germline assignment: CDR1 KGHSY and CDR2 FQNENV. There are 13 residues in the CDR3. The CDR3 nucleotides are TGTGCCAGCAGCGGATCCATGGGGTACGAGCAGTACTTC. Its protein is CASSGSMGYEQYF.

The V call is TRBV29-1, the J call TRBJ1-1; tentative D call: TRBD1 (6 bases). The CDR3 runs 12 residues. Trimming left V 7 bases short and J 0 bases short, with 9 bases between. Germline CDR1 reads SQVTM; CDR2 reads ANQGSEA. CDR3 residues: CSGTAMNTEAFF. The CDR3, as DNA: TGCAGCGGGACAGCCATGAACACTGAAGCTTTCTTT.

This clone turned up a few times. V is TRBV19 and J is TRBJ1-4, with 8 positions matching TRBD1. CDR3 size: 13 residues. J gave up 8 bases and V 5 bases, and 4 bases lay outside the gene matches. From germline, CDR1 is LNHDA and CDR2 SQIVND (reference sequence). CDR3 DNA sequence: TGTGCCAGTAGTCTACAGGGGGGGGAAAAACTGTTTTTT. This gives the protein CASSLQGGEKLFF. Drawing the rest from reference TRBV19 and TRBJ1-4, the complete variable domain is DGGITQSPKYLFRKEGQNVTLSCEQNLNHDAMYWYRQDPGQGLRLIYYSQIVNDFQKGDIAEGYSVSREKKESFPLTVTSAQKNPTAFYLCASSLQGGEKLFFGSGTQLSVL.

This clone was observed a few times. The chain joins TRBV28 to TRBJ2-7, with D perhaps TRBD1 or TRBD2 (5 bases each). CDR1 is MDHEN, CDR2 SYDVKM, per germline. With 2 bases removed from V and 6 bases from J, the gap between germline ends came to 8 bases. The CDR3 has 12 amino acids. CDR3 sequence: CASSLPGPEQYF. CDR3 nucleotide sequence: TGTGCCAGCAGTTTACCGGGGCCCGAGCAGTACTTC.

By its share, this clone is medium-sized (0.01 to 0.1%). The rearrangement joins TRBV5-5 to TRBJ2-2, with D uncertain. Trimming cost V 4 bases and J 4 bases, with 8 bases left between them. The CDR3 contains 13 residues. The germline V gene encodes CDR1 SGHKS and CDR2 YYEKEE (reference sequence). CDR3 protein: CASSPVPTGELFF. CDR3 nucleotide sequence: TGTGCCAGCAGCCCCGTTCCCACCGGGGAGCTGTTTTTT.

The chain links TRBV7-9 to TRBJ1-2; tentatively, D is TRBD1 (5 bases). V lost 5 bases to trimming and J lost 3 bases, with 13 bases between them. The CDR3 runs to 14 residues. Germline loops: CDR1 SEHNR, CDR2 FQNEAQ (reference sequence). The CDR3 spells CASSDTDTDYGYTF. The CDR3 DNA reads as TGTGCCAGCAGCGATACGGACACAGACTATGGCTACACCTTC.

This chain uses TRBV4-2 with TRBJ2-1; D is perhaps TRBD1 or TRBD2 (5 bases each). Germline CDR1 and CDR2: LGHNA and YNFKEQ. Trimming took 1 base from V and 7 from J, leaving 17 bases between them. The CDR3 consists of 16 residues. The CDR3 nucleotides read TGTGCCAGCAGCCAAGTGGGGAGACAGTTTTTTAATGAGCAGTTCTTC. Amino acids: CASSQVGRQFFNEQFF.

This clone has a single count. The genes are TRBV27 and TRBJ2-7; no definite D call. The CDR3 loop spans 16 amino acids. V was pared by 8 bases and J by 4 bases, with 24 bases between. Germline loops: CDR1 MNHEY, CDR2 SMNVEV (reference sequence). CDR3 sequence reads: CASATPRRTLGYEQYF. The CDR3 region has the DNA TGTGCCAGCGCAACCCCCCGACGGACGCTAGGGTACGAGCAGTACTTC.

The chain uses TRBV29-1 and TRBJ2-4; D possibly uses TRBD1 or TRBD2 (5 bases each). From germline, CDR1 is SQVTM and CDR2 ANQGSEA. The V gene lost 7 bases and the J gene lost 0 bases, with 22 bases spanning the gap. This CDR3 comprises 17 residues. The CDR3 region is CSAARSPGGGAKNIQYF. The CDR3 DNA reads TGCAGCGCGGCGAGGTCCCCCGGTGGGGGAGCCAAAAACATTCAGTACTTC.

This chain connects TRBV28 to TRBJ1-4; D is unresolved. The germline V and J ends were trimmed by 6 bases and 13 bases, with 15 bases remaining between them. Per germline, CDR1 MDHEN and CDR2 SYDVKM. The CDR3 consists of 12 residues. The CDR3 spells CASRDTTRPLFF. The CDR3 DNA reads TGTGCCAGCAGAGACACCACCCGGCCACTGTTTTTT.

The chain links TRBV5-1 to TRBJ2-1; 9 nucleotides match TRBD2. This CDR3 has 17 residues. Germline trimming cut 0 bases from V and 7 bases from J; bases unmatched to any gene: 11. CDR1 and CDR2 (germline): SGHRS, YFSETQ. The CDR3: CASSLVSRLAGPNEQFF. CDR3 DNA sequence: TGCGCCAGCAGCTTGGTATCCAGGCTAGCGGGACCGAATGAGCAGTTCTTC.

The chain employs TRBV6-1 and TRBJ2-7; no clear D gene. This CDR3 contains 15 residues. The V end lost 7 bases, the J end lost 0 bases, and 16 bases lay between the germline ends. Germline values: CDR1 MNHNS, CDR2 SASEGT. The CDR3 DNA follows: TGTGCCAGCATGTACCTTGCGGCTAGCTCCTACGAGCAGTACTTC. Translation: CASMYLAASSYEQYF.

The table lists this clone with a few counts. Other nucleotide sequences in the sample specify the same CDR3. The chain has TRBV28 and TRBJ1-2, with 9 bases aligning to TRBD1. V dropped 7 bases and J dropped 8; count of bases not matched to a gene: 8. The germline CDR1 and CDR2 sequences are MDHEN and SYDVKM. The CDR3 consists of 13 residues. The CDR3 is CASTEQGARGYTF. The CDR3 nucleotides read TGTGCCAGCACGGAACAGGGGGCTCGGGGCTACACCTTC.

In regard to this clone: A single base separates this from a much larger clone, so it may be a read error. The chain uses TRBV28 and TRBJ1-2; D perhaps matches TRBD1 (5 bases). The CDR3 loop spans 13 amino acids. Trimming took off 6 bases at V and 2 bases at J, with 10 bases between the two ends. Germline V gene data show CDR1 as MDHEN and CDR2 as SYDVKM. The CDR3 region is CASRRTQNYGYTF. The DNA of the CDR3 is TGTGCCAGCAGGCGGACACAAAACTATGGCTACACCTTC.

The chain couples TRBV19 to TRBJ1-5; D gene unclear. Trimming removed 10 bases at V and 0 bases at J, with 10 bases between. The CDR3 extends over 13 amino acids. Germline CDR1 LNHDA, CDR2 SQIVND (reference sequence). The CDR3 DNA is TGTGCCACAGCGAGTTATAGCAATCAGCCCCAGCATTTT. Its translation is CATASYSNQPQHF. The full variable domain, with the rest looked up from reference TRBV19 and TRBJ1-5, is DGGITQSPKYLFRKEGQNVTLSCEQNLNHDAMYWYRQDPGQGLRLIYYSQIVNDFQKGDIAEGYSVSREKKESFPLTVTSAQKNPTAFYLCATASYSNQPQHFGDGTRLSIL.

This chain connects TRBV28 to TRBJ2-7, with TRBD1 matching 7 bases. The trim removed 7 bases at V and 6 bases at J, leaving 12 bases unmatched. The CDR3 runs 14 residues. CDR1 and CDR2 from the germline V gene are MDHEN and SYDVKM. Here the CDR3 reads CASTPRQGVGEQYF. In DNA form, the CDR3 reads TGTGCCAGCACGCCCCGGCAGGGGGTCGGCGAGCAGTACTTC.

This clone was seen once. The genes are TRBV5-1 and TRBJ2-7; TRBD2 might be the D (6 bases). There are 16 residues in the CDR3. The V gene's germline CDR1 is SGHRS and CDR2 YFSETQ. The ends were cut back, 0 bases at V and 7 bases at J, with 20 bases in the middle. The chain's CDR3 is CASSLVAADSVGEQYF. CDR3 DNA sequence: TGCGCCAGCAGCTTGGTAGCGGCGGACTCCGTGGGGGAGCAGTACTTC. Supplemented by reference TRBV5-1 and TRBJ2-7, the full variable domain reads KAGVTQTPRYLIKTRGQQVTLSCSPISGHRSVSWYQQTPGQGLQFLFEYFSETQRNKGNFPGRFSGRQFSNSRSEMNVSTLELGDSALYLCASSLVAADSVGEQYFGPGTRLTVT.

CDR3 residues: CASSRTALGHGYTF. The CDR3 DNA follows: TGTGCCAGCAGTCGGACCGCACTGGGGCATGGCTACACCTTC. This chain joins TRBV27 and TRBJ1-2; possibly TRBD1 for D (5 bases). V lost 5 bases and J 6 bases, leaving 16 bases between the germline ends. The CDR3 has 14 amino acids. CDR1 and CDR2 from the germline V gene are MNHEY and SMNVEV (reference sequence).

The chain is built from TRBV21-1 and TRBJ2-1; TRBD2 was called by the table and not checked on the DNA. TRBV21-1 represents a pseudogene. The CDR3 extends over 17 amino acids. The CDR3 loop is CASSKLGSGRAENEQFF. The CDR3 region has the DNA TGTGCCAGCAGCAAATTAGGTAGCGGGAGGGCCGAGAATGAGCAGTTCTTC.

This clone was observed at least ten times. This chain connects TRBV7-9 to TRBJ2-5; D is ambiguous. In germline, CDR1 is SEHNR, CDR2 FQNEAQ (reference sequence). There are 13 residues in the CDR3. The germline V and J ends were trimmed by 7 bases and 3 bases, with 12 bases remaining between them. CDR3 DNA sequence: TGTGCCAGCACCGATCAGGTGGAAGAGACCCAGTACTTC. Protein sequence: CASTDQVEETQYF. Full variable domain (remainder filled in from reference TRBV7-9 and TRBJ2-5): DTGVSQNPRHKITKRGQNVTFRCDPISEHNRLYWYRQTLGQGPEFLTYFQNEAQLEKSRLLSDRFSAERPKGSFSTLEIQRTEQGDSAMYLCASTDQVEETQYFGPGTRLLVL.

This chain links TRBV10-3 with TRBJ2-3; 8 bases are a match to TRBD2. The length of the CDR3 is 15 residues. Per germline, CDR1 ENHRY and CDR2 SYGVKD. With 8 bases clipped from V and 6 bases from J, the junction kept 13 bases outside the gene matches. CDR3 sequence reads: CAIRGPGGLADTQYF. The CDR3 DNA reads as TGTGCCATCCGGGGTCCGGGAGGGCTAGCGGATACGCAGTATTTT.

There are a few counts of this clone. V and J are TRBV5-4 and TRBJ2-1, with unresolved D. The V gene lost 2 bases and the J gene lost 7 bases, with 13 bases spanning the gap. Germline V gene lookup returns CDR1 SGHNT and CDR2 YYREEE (reference sequence). The CDR3 is 14 amino acids. CDR3 nucleotides: TGTGCCAGCAGCTTTAGGACGAACTGGAATGAGCAGTTCTTC. It yields the protein CASSFRTNWNEQFF.

This clone has only a few counts. The chain combines TRBV7-2 with TRBJ2-3, with 7 bases aligning to TRBD2. Germline CDR1 is SGHTA and CDR2 is FQGNSA. The CDR3 has 15 amino acids. The trim removed 7 bases at V and 7 bases at J, leaving 14 bases unmatched. The CDR3 here is CASNPTSLTGHTQYF. CDR3 DNA sequence: TGTGCCAGCAACCCGACTAGCCTTACCGGTCATACGCAGTATTTT.

This clone was recorded once. This chain joins TRBV10-3 and TRBJ2-7, with 14 bases aligning to TRBD2. Per the germline V gene, CDR1 is ENHRY and CDR2 is SYGVKD. This CDR3 contains 13 residues. V lost 10 bases, J lost 4 bases, and 3 bases stayed unmatched. The chain's CDR3 is CATGTSGRYEQYF. Here the CDR3 DNA reads TGTGCCACCGGGACTAGCGGGAGATACGAGCAGTACTTC.

The gene calls are TRBV11-2 and TRBJ2-5, with D possibly TRBD2 on 6 matching bases. CDR3 size: 12 residues. V lost 4 bases, J lost 7 bases, and 10 bases lay in between. Germline V gives CDR1 SGHAT, CDR2 FQNNGV. The CDR3 spells CASSSWGGTQYF. For the CDR3, the DNA is TGTGCCAGCAGCTCATGGGGAGGGACCCAGTACTTC.